These 27 T cell receptor beta chains originate from one sample sequenced in a study of OX40 agonist ivuxolimab in advanced cancers. The data were produced by immunoSEQ multiplex PCR, yet TCRdb's version contains in-frame clones alone and is incomplete. In the table there are about 120,000 clones, around 95% of which are singletons. This specimen consisted of CD4+ or CD8+ T cells sorted from blood, obtained in a trial of the OX40 agonist ivuxolimab. These receptors originate from an adult with an advanced solid tumor such as melanoma, head and neck, liver or kidney cancer.

This sequence joins TRBV7-2 and TRBJ2-1; 12 bases align to TRBD2. Germline-derived CDR1 and CDR2 are SGHTA and FQGNSA. Germline trimming cut 5 bases from V and 0 bases from J; bases unmatched to any gene: 8. CDR3 length: 18 amino acids. CDR3 protein: CASSKLAGGTSSYNEQFF. CDR3 DNA sequence: TGTGCCAGCAGCAAACTAGCGGGGGGAACGAGCTCCTACAATGAGCAGTTCTTC.

The chain employs TRBV6-5 and TRBJ2-3; D not certain. The CDR3 length is 14 residues. V lost 5 bases to trimming and J lost 0 bases, with 9 bases between them. Looked up from germline, CDR1 is MNHEY and CDR2 is SVGAGI. DNA of the CDR3: TGTGCCAGCAGTAGGACCCTGAGCACAGATACGCAGTATTTT. Translation: CASSRTLSTDTQYF.

This rearrangement joins TRBV7-9 to TRBJ2-2, with 15 bases lining up with TRBD2. J gave up 5 bases and V 5 bases, and 3 bases lay outside the gene matches. CDR3 length equals 16 residues. Germline lookup yields CDR1 SEHNR and CDR2 FQNEAQ (reference sequence). CDR3 sequence reads: CASSPGLAGGTGELFF. The CDR3, as DNA: TGTGCCAGCAGCCCGGGACTAGCGGGAGGAACCGGGGAGCTGTTTTTT.

CDR3 sequence: CASSMGQGNGYTF. The CDR3 bases are TGTGCCAGCAGCATGGGACAGGGGAATGGCTACACCTTC. The genes are TRBV28 and TRBJ1-2; 10 nucleotides agree with TRBD1. This CDR3 comprises 13 residues. Germline V lookup: CDR1 MDHEN, CDR2 SYDVKM. V dropped 6 bases and J dropped 6; count of bases not matched to a gene: 4.

The chain couples TRBV5-1 to TRBJ2-6; D gene unclear. Germline V CDR1 and CDR2: SGHRS, YFSETQ. The CDR3 sequence is 17 residues long. V dropped 0 bases and J dropped 0 bases, with 10 bases sitting between them. This CDR3 is CASSLGGQNSGANVLTF. The CDR3 DNA is TGCGCCAGCAGCTTGGGGGGTCAAAACTCTGGGGCCAACGTCCTGACTTTC.

The CDR3 DNA follows: TGTGCCAGCAGCTTAGTTGGTCTAGCGGGGGAGAGGGATGAGCAGTTCTTC. This translates into CASSLVGLAGERDEQFF. The chain couples TRBV7-2 to TRBJ2-1; 10 nucleotides agree with TRBD2. Germline CDR1 reads SGHTA; CDR2 reads FQGNSA. The CDR3 has 17 amino acids. J lost 8 bases, V lost 1 base, and 11 bases had no gene match.

The V gene is TRBV27, the J gene TRBJ1-5; D possibly corresponds to TRBD1 (6 bases). Trimming pared 8 bases from V and 5 bases from J, leaving 10 bases between. The CDR3 length is 12 residues. Germline V CDR1 and CDR2: MNHEY, SMNVEV (reference sequence). CDR3: CASARGDQPQHF. The CDR3 DNA is TGTGCCAGCGCCAGGGGAGATCAGCCCCAGCATTTT.

The CDR3 sequence: CASSSDSNTEAFF. CDR3 nucleotides: TGTGCCAGCAGCTCTGATTCGAACACTGAAGCTTTCTTT. The chain recombines TRBV2 with TRBJ1-1; D is unclear. Trimming shortened V by 6 bases and J by 1 base, and 9 bases separated the two germline ends. CDR1 and CDR2 from the germline V gene are SNHLY and FYNNEI. CDR3 length: 13 amino acids.

The chain joins TRBV29-1 to TRBJ2-7; 12 bases agree with TRBD1. The ends lost 5 bases at V and 6 bases at J; junction bases unmatched: 5. The CDR3 loop spans 13 amino acids. Germline values: CDR1 SQVTM, CDR2 ANQGSEA. CDR3 in amino acids: CSVLGTGGFEQYF. The CDR3 coding sequence is TGCAGCGTTTTGGGGACAGGGGGCTTCGAGCAGTACTTC.

This clone was seen once. Here the CDR3 DNA reads TGTGCCAGCAGTGTCCGTACGGTGGGGAACATTCAGTACTTC. It translates to CASSVRTVGNIQYF. The rearrangement joins TRBV6-1 to TRBJ2-4; no clear D. There are 14 residues in the CDR3. Germline V gene sequence: CDR1 MNHNS, CDR2 SASEGT. Trimming cost V 4 bases and J 7 bases, with 14 bases left between them.

The chain links TRBV25-1 to TRBJ2-5; 7 bases map to TRBD1. This CDR3 is 18 amino acids long. Looked up from germline, CDR1 is MGHDK and CDR2 is SYGVNS. The junction had 24 bases not matched to a gene; V was cut back by 5 bases and J by 9 bases. The DNA for the CDR3 is TGTGCCAGCAGTCCCCTGGGACAGCCTCTCTATCCCAGTGAGGCCCAGTACTTC. Translation gives CASSPLGQPLYPSEAQYF.

The gene calls are TRBV2 and TRBJ1-4; 12 bases are shared with TRBD1. Looked up from germline, CDR1 is SNHLY and CDR2 is FYNNEI. The CDR3 totals 16 residues. V gave up 4 bases and J gave up 5 bases; unmatched junction bases: 5. The chain's CDR3 is CASSVRDRGRNEKLFF. The CDR3 DNA reads as TGTGCCAGCAGTGTAAGGGACAGGGGGCGCAATGAAAAACTGTTTTTT.

This clone was detected only a few times. The genes are TRBV9 and TRBJ1-2; possible D gene TRBD1, 5 bases. V was shortened by 4 bases and J by 8 bases, with 21 bases between the two germline ends. The germline CDR1 and CDR2 sequences are SGDLS and YYNGEE. The CDR3 is 15 amino acids. CDR3 amino acids: CASSFFTGPEGGYTF. As DNA, the CDR3 is TGTGCCAGCAGCTTCTTTACAGGTCCCGAAGGGGGCTACACCTTC.

The rearrangement uses TRBV6-6 and TRBJ1-4; D possibly corresponds to TRBD1 (5 bases). The CDR3 length is 15 residues. Trimming pared 2 bases from V and 5 bases from J, leaving 12 bases between. Germline V CDR1 and CDR2: MNHNY, SVGAGI (reference sequence). CDR3 residues: CASSYPGGRNEKLFF. In DNA, the CDR3 is TGTGCCAGCAGTTACCCGGGGGGGAGGAATGAAAAACTGTTTTTT.

The gene calls are TRBV7-2 and TRBJ1-1, with D uncertain. The germline V and J ends were trimmed by 2 bases and 1 base, with 8 bases remaining between them. The length of the CDR3 is 14 residues. Germline V gene lookup returns CDR1 SGHTA and CDR2 FQGNSA. This CDR3 is CASSLRAANTEAFF. CDR3 DNA sequence: TGTGCCAGCAGCTTAAGGGCAGCGAACACTGAAGCTTTCTTT.

The V and J genes are TRBV19 and TRBJ1-1; no clear D. The CDR3 is made up of 17 amino acids. The germline V gene encodes CDR1 LNHDA and CDR2 SQIVND (reference sequence). V was clipped by 5 bases and J by 5 bases, with 24 bases between them. The CDR3 region has the DNA TGTGCCAGTAGTCTTTCAACGGGAGGTTCGGCGGGTACTGAAGCTTTCTTT. It is translated as CASSLSTGGSAGTEAFF.

The chain uses TRBV30 and TRBJ1-6, with D perhaps TRBD1 (6 bases). The CDR3 is made up of 17 amino acids. The V gene lost 0 bases and the J gene lost 7 bases, with 19 bases spanning the gap. The germline gives CDR1 GTSNPN, CDR2 SVGIG (reference sequence). CDR3 loop: CAWSVSLGGSGNSPLHF. CDR3 DNA: TGTGCCTGGAGTGTCTCGCTCGGGGGCAGTGGGAATTCACCCCTCCACTTT.

The chain is built from TRBV28 and TRBJ2-7, with D perhaps being TRBD1 or TRBD2 (6 bases each). Germline V gene sequence: CDR1 MDHEN, CDR2 SYDVKM. Trimming cost V 6 bases and J 3 bases, with 9 bases left between them. This CDR3 contains 12 residues. Written as DNA, the CDR3 is TGTGCCAGCAGACAGGGAGGCTACGAGCAGTACTTC. Residues: CASRQGGYEQYF. Full variable domain (remainder filled in from reference TRBV28 and TRBJ2-7): DVKVTQSSRYLVKRTGEKVFLECVQDMDHENMFWYRQDPGLGLRLIYFSYDVKMKEKGDIPEGYSVSREKKERFSLILESASTNQTSMYLCASRQGGYEQYFGPGTRLTVT.

This sequence joins TRBV18 and TRBJ1-2; no firm D call. Germline CDR1 reads KGHSH; CDR2 reads LQKENI. The CDR3 runs 13 residues. V lost 0 bases and J 7 bases, leaving 9 bases between the germline ends. CDR3 loop: CASSPPGFGGYTF. Written as DNA, the CDR3 is TGTGCCAGCTCACCACCAGGGTTCGGTGGCTACACCTTC.

This rearrangement joins TRBV15 to TRBJ2-1; D might be TRBD2 (9 bases). This CDR3 has 16 residues. Germline V gene lookup returns CDR1 LNHNV and CDR2 YYDKDF (reference sequence). V lost 8 bases and J 7 bases, leaving 24 bases between the germline ends. The CDR3 is CATQGAGGIVMNEQFF. DNA of the CDR3: TGTGCCACCCAGGGGGCGGGAGGGATCGTAATGAATGAGCAGTTCTTC.

The V gene is TRBV9, the J gene TRBJ2-3, with D possibly called TRBD1 or TRBD2 (5 bases each). Between the trimmed V and J ends, which lost 5 bases and 0 bases, there was a span of 10 bases. Per the germline V gene, CDR1 is SGDLS and CDR2 is YYNGEE. The CDR3 covers 14 residues. Here the CDR3 reads CASSGGPSTDTQYF. The DNA of the CDR3 is TGTGCCAGCAGTGGGGGACCAAGCACAGATACGCAGTATTTT.

J is TRBJ2-7 and V is TRBV20-1; D unresolved. This CDR3 spans 11 amino acids. V dropped 7 bases and J dropped 3 bases, with 10 bases sitting between them. Germline values: CDR1 DFQATT, CDR2 SNEGSKA (reference sequence). The CDR3 DNA is TGCAGTGTGCCAACAGACTACGAGCAGTACTTC. This translates into CSVPTDYEQYF.

V is TRBV11-2 and J is TRBJ2-7; TRBD1 aligns across 10 bases. The CDR3 is 15 residues long. Per the germline V gene, CDR1 is SGHAT and CDR2 is FQNNGV. J lost 3 bases, V lost 4 bases, and 6 bases had no gene match. For the CDR3, the DNA is TGTGCCAGCAGCTCCGACAGGGGGCTTTACTACGAGCAGTACTTC. Amino acids: CASSSDRGLYYEQYF.

V is TRBV28 and J is TRBJ2-3; 8 bases map to TRBD2. CDR1 MDHEN and CDR2 SYDVKM come from the germline V gene. V lost 8 bases, J lost 0 bases, and 7 bases stayed unmatched. CDR3 length: 15 amino acids. The CDR3 sequence is CASASGGHSTDTQYF. For the CDR3, the DNA is TGTGCCAGCGCTTCGGGGGGGCATAGCACAGATACGCAGTATTTT. The entire variable domain, with the rest obtained from reference TRBV28 and TRBJ2-3, is as follows: DVKVTQSSRYLVKRTGEKVFLECVQDMDHENMFWYRQDPGLGLRLIYFSYDVKMKEKGDIPEGYSVSREKKERFSLILESASTNQTSMYLCASASGGHSTDTQYFGPGTRLTVL.

The chain carries TRBV6-1 and TRBJ1-3; a weak D match, TRBD1 (5 bases). V was shortened by 6 bases and J by 7 bases, with 13 bases between the two germline ends. The CDR3 has 13 residues. Germline V lookup: CDR1 MNHNS, CDR2 SASEGT. As DNA, the CDR3 is TGTGCCAGCAGCACCAGGGAGGGGAACACCATATATTTT. The encoded protein is CASSTREGNTIYF.

The gene calls are TRBV14 and TRBJ1-2; D is ambiguous. Germline V gives CDR1 SGHDN, CDR2 FVKESK. V lost 3 bases and J 4 bases, leaving 3 bases between the germline ends. This CDR3 comprises 11 residues. CDR3 sequence: CASSQIYGYTF. The CDR3 DNA is TGTGCCAGCAGCCAGATCTATGGCTACACCTTC.

The gene calls are TRBV7-3 and TRBJ2-7; 7 bases align to TRBD1. Germline V gives CDR1 SGHTA, CDR2 FQGTGA. This CDR3 region has 17 residues. The V segment lost 1 base and the J segment 2 bases; nucleotides outside the gene matches: 11. The DNA of the CDR3 is TGTGCCAGCAGCTTAATGACGGGACAGCTTATTCCCTACGAGCAGTACTTC. Its translation: CASSLMTGQLIPYEQYF.